This TCR beta chain was sequenced for a study of shared clonotypes between healthy human individuals. V was trimmed by 2 bases and J by 4 bases, leaving 20 bases between them. Germline values: CDR1 KGHSH, CDR2 LQKENI. This CDR3 contains 17 residues. As concerns this clone: Its antigen is unknown.

Study results and limitations: Investigators expected sequencing depth to affect clonotype sharing among donors. Unshared clonotypes carried lower generation probabilities than those common to all four donors.

Splitting of CD4+ cells produced CD45RA+ naive and CD45RA-negative memory subsets. Some clones are missing from TCRdb's copy, which holds only in-frame ones; the method was immunoSEQ multiplex PCR. The table lists 2 million to 2.5 million clones, just under 95% of them singletons. V and J are TRBV18 and TRBJ2-5; maybe TRBD1 (5 bases). Sample: naive CD4+ T cells from PBMCs. Subset: CD45RA+ positively selected. This sequence was found in a young man in good health. Some clones in this sample may be carry-over from other donors' samples. The CDR3 coding sequence is TGTGCCAGCTCACCAGAACTCAGACAGATCCGCCGAGAGACCCAGTACTTC. As protein: CASSPELRQIRRETQYF.